These 15 T cell receptor beta chains share one sample of origin, sequenced in a study of immune cell composition in non-small cell lung cancer. Data came from immunoSEQ multiplex PCR; TCRdb stores just in-frame clones and leaves some out. Of about 1,500 clones detected, 80% appear once; the ten largest clones hold approximately 9.1%. The sequenced material came from lung tumor tissue. Source of these receptors: a human donor with non-small cell lung cancer.

The CDR3 nucleotides read TGCGCCAGCAGCCAAGAAGGCGGGGGGTTCTACGAGCAGTACTTC. It specifies CASSQEGGGFYEQYF. The chain combines TRBV4-3 with TRBJ2-7; 8 bases fit TRBD2. The CDR3 consists of 15 residues. The germline gives CDR1 LGHNA, CDR2 YSLEER. The V gene end was trimmed by 0 bases and the J gene end by 3 bases; junction bases not matched to a gene: 4.

The chain joins TRBV5-1 to TRBJ2-3, with 7 bases that match TRBD1. This CDR3 region has 14 residues. CDR1 is SGHRS, CDR2 YFSETQ, per germline. V gave up 4 bases and J gave up 1 base; unmatched junction bases: 3. CDR3 in amino acids: CASSTDRGTDTQYF. The DNA of the CDR3 is TGCGCCAGCAGCACTGACAGGGGCACAGATACGCAGTATTTT.

This chain uses TRBV28 with TRBJ2-2, with a tentative D call TRBD1 (6 bases). Germline V gene lookup returns CDR1 MDHEN and CDR2 SYDVKM. Trimming removed 6 bases from V and 2 bases from J, with 10 bases in between. CDR3 length: 14 amino acids. This CDR3 is CASRPGQNTGELFF. In nucleotides, the CDR3 is TGTGCCAGCAGACCGGGACAAAACACCGGGGAGCTGTTTTTT.

The V call is TRBV11-3, the J call TRBJ2-1; maybe TRBD1 (6 bases). There are 15 residues in the CDR3. Germline loops: CDR1 SGHNT, CDR2 YENEEA. V lost 0 bases and J 8 bases, leaving 14 bases between the germline ends. The CDR3 spells CASSLEVQGWDEQFF. For the CDR3, the DNA is TGTGCCAGCAGCTTAGAAGTTCAGGGGTGGGATGAGCAGTTCTTC.

The CDR3 reads CASGRGQVDVEAFF. The DNA for the CDR3 is TGTGCCAGCGGCAGGGGCCAGGTGGATGTAGAAGCTTTCTTT. The chain links TRBV9 to TRBJ1-1, with TRBD1 as a possible D gene (6 bases). The CDR3 has 14 amino acids. Germline V gene sequence: CDR1 SGDLS, CDR2 YYNGEE. Trimming stripped 7 bases from V and 8 bases from J, with 21 bases between. The full variable domain, rest sourced from reference TRBV9 and TRBJ1-1, is DSGVTQTPKHLITATGQRVTLRCSPRSGDLSVYWYQQSLDQGLQFLIQYYNGEERAKGNILERFSAQQFPDLHSELNLSSLELGDSALYFCASGRGQVDVEAFFGQGTRLTVV.

Written as DNA, the CDR3 is TGTGCCAGCAGCACGGACAGGGGAAACACCATATATTTT. This sequence encodes CASSTDRGNTIYF. The V gene is TRBV7-6, the J gene TRBJ1-3; 7 nucleotides align to TRBD1. The CDR3 is made up of 13 amino acids. Germline CDR1 and CDR2: SGHVS and FNYEAQ. V was clipped by 5 bases and J by 4 bases; unmatched bases: 2. Combining the CDR3 with reference TRBV7-6 and TRBJ1-3 gives the whole variable domain GAGVSQSPRYKVTKRGQDVALRCDPISGHVSLYWYRQALGQGPEFLTYFNYEAQQDKSGLPNDRFSAERPEGSISTLTIQRTEQRDSAMYRCASSTDRGNTIYFGEGSWLTVV.

This clone showed up just a few times. This chain connects TRBV29-1 to TRBJ1-1, with D uncertain. The germline gives CDR1 SQVTM, CDR2 ANQGSEA. This CDR3 contains 13 residues. Trimming left V 3 bases short and J 5 bases short, with 13 bases between. CDR3 in DNA: TGCAGCGTTGATGGAGGCTCGTGGACTGAAGCTTTCTTT. Protein sequence: CSVDGGSWTEAFF.

This chain joins TRBV6-1 and TRBJ2-7, with 7 bases matching TRBD1. This CDR3 contains 14 residues. The ends lost 7 bases at V and 1 base at J; junction bases unmatched: 7. Germline V gene lookup returns CDR1 MNHNS and CDR2 SASEGT. The CDR3 nucleotides read TGTGCCAGCATGACAGGGAGATCGTCCTACGAGCAGTACTTC. It codes for CASMTGRSSYEQYF.

This chain links TRBV29-1 with TRBJ1-5, with D possibly matching TRBD1 (5 bases). Germline V gene sequence: CDR1 SQVTM, CDR2 ANQGSEA. Trimming stripped 6 bases from V and 5 bases from J, with 11 bases between. This CDR3 has 12 residues. The CDR3 DNA reads TGCAGCGTGGCAAGGGGCGATCAGCCCCAGCATTTT. Translation gives CSVARGDQPQHF.

The chain carries TRBV7-6 and TRBJ1-4, with unresolved D. The CDR3 has 14 residues. CDR1 is SGHVS, CDR2 FNYEAQ, per germline. The germline V and J ends were trimmed by 1 base and 5 bases, with 8 bases remaining between them. The DNA for the CDR3 is TGTGCCAGCAGCTTAGGGGCAGTAAATGAAAAACTGTTTTTT. Its translation: CASSLGAVNEKLFF.

The CDR3 protein is CASSLLVAGGEETQYF. CDR3 sequence (DNA): TGTGCCAGCAGCTTATTGGTAGCGGGGGGGGAGGAGACCCAGTACTTC. The chain joins TRBV7-8 to TRBJ2-5, with TRBD2 matching over 11 bases. The CDR3 is 16 residues long. Trimming removed 2 bases from V and 5 bases from J; junction bases left unmatched: 7. Germline V gives CDR1 SGHVS, CDR2 FQNEAQ.

This clone was counted a single time. A much larger clone is a single base away; this may be a read error. V usage is TRBV5-1 and J usage is TRBJ1-1; 9 bases map to TRBD1. The CDR3 sequence is 15 residues long. Germline V gene sequence: CDR1 SGHRS, CDR2 YFSETQ. V was clipped by 0 bases and J by 5 bases; unmatched bases: 5. The CDR3 DNA sequence: TGCGCCAGCAGCTTGGACCCGACAGGGGGTACTGAAGCTTTCTTT. Residues: CASSLDPTGGTEAFF. Together with reference TRBV5-1 and TRBJ1-1, the CDR3 gives the full variable domain: KAGVTQTPRYLIKTRGQQVTLSCSPISGHRSVSWYQQTPGQGLQFLFEYFSETQRNKGNFPGRFSGRQFSNSRSEMNVSTLELGDSALYLCASSLDPTGGTEAFFGQGTRLTVV.

The chain carries TRBV5-1 and TRBJ2-3; TRBD2 agrees at 11 bases. Germline V gene sequence: CDR1 SGHRS, CDR2 YFSETQ. The CDR3 has 16 residues. V was clipped by 0 bases and J by 3 bases; unmatched bases: 3. CDR3 in amino acids: CASSLVLAGGTDTQYF. As DNA, the CDR3 is TGCGCCAGCAGCTTGGTTCTAGCGGGGGGAACAGATACGCAGTATTTT.

V is TRBV11-2 and J is TRBJ1-6, with D perhaps matching TRBD1 (6 bases). The CDR3 is 15 residues long. Germline V CDR1 and CDR2: SGHAT, FQNNGV. Trimming left V 4 bases short and J 6 bases short, with 13 bases between. CDR3 nucleotide sequence: TGTGCCAGCAGCTCGAACAGGGAGAGTAATTCACCCCTCCACTTT. Residues: CASSSNRESNSPLHF.

This chain links TRBV4-1 with TRBJ1-1; weak D call: TRBD1 (5 bases). Germline lookup yields CDR1 MGHRA and CDR2 YSYEKL. The CDR3 totals 15 residues. Trimming removed 3 bases from V and 0 bases from J, with 11 bases in between. CDR3 residues: CASSQTQVMNTEAFF. CDR3 DNA: TGCGCCAGCAGCCAGACACAGGTAATGAACACTGAAGCTTTCTTT.